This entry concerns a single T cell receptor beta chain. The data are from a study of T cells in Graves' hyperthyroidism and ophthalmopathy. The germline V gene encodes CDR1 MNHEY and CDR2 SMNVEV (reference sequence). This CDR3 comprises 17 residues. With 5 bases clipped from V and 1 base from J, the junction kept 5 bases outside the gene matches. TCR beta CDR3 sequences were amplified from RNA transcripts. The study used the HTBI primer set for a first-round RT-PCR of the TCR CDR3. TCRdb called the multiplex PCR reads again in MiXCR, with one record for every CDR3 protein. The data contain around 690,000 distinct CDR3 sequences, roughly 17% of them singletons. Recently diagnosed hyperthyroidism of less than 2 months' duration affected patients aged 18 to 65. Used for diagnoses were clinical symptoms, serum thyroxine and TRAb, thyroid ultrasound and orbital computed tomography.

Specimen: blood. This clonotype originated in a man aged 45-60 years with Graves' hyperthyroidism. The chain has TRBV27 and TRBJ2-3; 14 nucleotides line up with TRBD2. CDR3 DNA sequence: TGTGCCAGCAGTCCCGGGACTAGCGGGAGTCGCACAGATACGCAGTATTTT. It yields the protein CASSPGTSGSRTDTQYF.